This TCR beta chain was retrieved from a study of early stage breast cancer tumors. Findings and limits, study-wide: Chain pairing and CD4, CD8 or FOXP3 expression were not captured. Tumor and normal breast were distinguished via blood comparison in about 85% of the 16 patients. Tumors had about 2.4-fold higher T cell density and higher clonality than adjacent normal breast tissue.

A few counts support this clone. Antigen: not known. This CDR3 contains 11 residues. The assay was immunoSEQ multiplex PCR, and TCRdb's table has in-frame clones only and misses some. The table has 25,000 to 30,000 clones, about 60% seen once; the top ten hold around 9.1%. Sequencing was done on a sample of breast tumor tissue. The rearrangement joins TRBV21-1 to TRBJ2-3; the table's TRBD2 call for D was not verified on the DNA. TRBV21-1 is a pseudogene segment. This TCR was recovered from a person in their fifties with breast cancer. In DNA, the CDR3 is TGTGCCAGCCGCCTCCGGGATACGCAGTATTTT. Amino acid sequence: CASRLRDTQYF.